A single sample gave rise to the 6 T cell receptor beta chains below, sequenced in a study of blood T cell repertoires in COVID-19. The method was immunoSEQ multiplex PCR; TCRdb's version includes in-frame clones alone and lacks a portion of them. Of about 140,000 clones in the sample, under 90% were seen once. Sample: peripheral blood. The receptors were sampled from a woman of 80 years or more in a cohort sampled during active or convalescent COVID-19.

This chain joins TRBV9 and TRBJ2-2, with a tentative D call TRBD1 (5 bases). Germline V CDR1 and CDR2: SGDLS, YYNGEE. This CDR3 is built from 14 residues. The V and J ends lost 3 bases and 7 bases respectively, with 13 bases between them. The CDR3 region is CASSAQGVVGELFF. In DNA form, the CDR3 reads TGTGCCAGCAGCGCCCAAGGGGTGGTCGGGGAGCTGTTTTTT.

V gene TRBV28 combines with J gene TRBJ1-1; 7 positions match TRBD1. Germline values: CDR1 MDHEN, CDR2 SYDVKM. The CDR3 has 15 amino acids. J was trimmed by 0 bases and V by 8 bases; bases with no gene match: 9. CDR3 residues: CASFPTGEMNTEAFF. The CDR3, as DNA: TGTGCCAGCTTCCCAACAGGGGAAATGAACACTGAAGCTTTCTTT.

The chain is built from TRBV7-2 and TRBJ2-1, with no clear D. CDR3 length: 12 amino acids. Germline-derived CDR1 and CDR2 are SGHTA and FQGNSA. The V end lost 5 bases, the J end lost 7 bases, and 9 bases lay between the germline ends. This CDR3 reads CASSLTRNEQFF. The CDR3 region has the DNA TGTGCCAGCAGCCTAACGAGGAATGAGCAGTTCTTC.

The V gene is TRBV7-7, the J gene TRBJ1-1, with a possible D match to TRBD1 (5 bases). V lost 5 bases and J 5 bases, leaving 15 bases between the germline ends. Looked up from germline, CDR1 is SSHAT and CDR2 is FNYEAQ (reference sequence). There are 14 residues in the CDR3. DNA for the CDR3: TGTGCCAGCAGCCCCATGGGGCTGAGGACTGAAGCTTTCTTT. Translated: CASSPMGLRTEAFF. The whole variable domain, remainder taken from reference TRBV7-7 and TRBJ1-1, is GAGVSQSPRYKVTKRGQDVTLRCDPISSHATLYWYQQALGQGPEFLTYFNYEAQPDKSGLPSDRFSAERPEGSISTLTIQRTEQRDSAMYRCASSPMGLRTEAFFGQGTRLTVV.

This rearrangement joins TRBV28 to TRBJ1-1; perhaps TRBD1 as D (5 bases). The CDR3 contains 15 residues. The ends were cut back, 8 bases at V and 10 bases at J, with 26 bases in the middle. Germline V gene data show CDR1 as MDHEN and CDR2 as SYDVKM. The DNA for the CDR3 is TGTGCCAGCCGCAGGGCGATCATGGGATTTGGCTTAGCTTTCTTT. Encoded protein: CASRRAIMGFGLAFF.

The J gene is TRBJ2-5, the V gene TRBV7-9; possible D gene TRBD1, 6 bases. This CDR3 is built from 16 residues. V gave up 4 bases and J gave up 0 bases, with 15 bases separating them. CDR1 SEHNR and CDR2 FQNEAQ come from the germline V gene (reference sequence). The CDR3 nucleotides are TGTGCCAGCAGCTCCACAAGGACAGCAGACCAAGAGACCCAGTACTTC. Translating gives CASSSTRTADQETQYF.